These 8 T cell receptor beta chains came from one sample sequenced in a study of blood T cell repertoires in COVID-19. Profiled with immunoSEQ multiplex PCR; TCRdb holds only in-frame clones, not every one. The repertoire holds 95,000 to 100,000 clones, with 70% to 90% as singletons. The sample taken for sequencing was peripheral blood. The receptors shown here come from a human donor with COVID-19, enrolled during active disease. The donor label of this sample is uncertain.

The J gene is TRBJ1-2, the V gene TRBV19; 8 bases match TRBD1. The CDR3 contains 16 residues. Germline CDR1 and CDR2: LNHDA and SQIVND (reference sequence). After removal of 4 bases from V and 0 bases from J, the junction contained 7 bases not matched to a gene. CDR3 sequence (DNA): TGTGCCAGTAGTAGCCCCGGGACAGGAGCTAACTATGGCTACACCTTC. This codes for CASSSPGTGANYGYTF.

The V and J genes are TRBV5-1 and TRBJ1-6; 7 nucleotides match TRBD1. V lost 4 bases to trimming and J lost 4 bases; unmatched junction nucleotides: 5. Germline CDR1 and CDR2: SGHRS and YFSETQ. The CDR3 totals 15 residues. The CDR3 DNA reads TGCGCCAGCAGCAGTCCGGGACAGTATAATTCACCCCTCCACTTT. The encoded protein is CASSSPGQYNSPLHF. Variable domain in full (rest from reference TRBV5-1 and TRBJ1-6): KAGVTQTPRYLIKTRGQQVTLSCSPISGHRSVSWYQQTPGQGLQFLFEYFSETQRNKGNFPGRFSGRQFSNSRSEMNVSTLELGDSALYLCASSSPGQYNSPLHFGNGTRLTVT.

This sequence joins TRBV11-2 and TRBJ1-6; 7 positions match TRBD1. There are 13 residues in the CDR3. The germline V gene encodes CDR1 SGHAT and CDR2 FQNNGV. After removal of 6 bases from V and 7 bases from J, the junction contained 3 bases not matched to a gene. CDR3 in amino acids: CASRLQGNSPLHF. Written as DNA, the CDR3 is TGTGCCAGCAGGTTACAGGGGAATTCACCCCTCCACTTT.

V gene TRBV7-2 combines with J gene TRBJ2-3; the match to TRBD1 covers 8 bases. Germline loops: CDR1 SGHTA, CDR2 FQGNSA. The CDR3 runs to 16 residues. Trimming cost V 4 bases and J 0 bases; bases outside gene matches: 6. The CDR3 bases are TGTGCCAGCAGCTGGGACACAGGGGGAAGCACAGATACGCAGTATTTT. Protein sequence: CASSWDTGGSTDTQYF.

The gene calls are TRBV24-1 and TRBJ1-3, with D unclear. The ends were cut back, 1 base at V and 4 bases at J, with 4 bases in the middle. The germline V gene encodes CDR1 KGHDR and CDR2 SFDVKD. This CDR3 has 13 residues. This CDR3 is CATSDFKGNTIYF. The CDR3 DNA reads as TGTGCCACCAGTGATTTTAAAGGAAACACCATATATTTT.

This clone was picked up one time. The V gene is TRBV10-3, the J gene TRBJ2-7; 8 bases match TRBD1. With V trimmed by 6 bases and J by 5 bases, 6 bases remained unmatched. The germline gives CDR1 ENHRY, CDR2 SYGVKD. This CDR3 comprises 13 residues. The CDR3 DNA reads as TGTGCCATCAGCCTGCAGGGGGCCCACGAGCAGTACTTC. Translating it yields CAISLQGAHEQYF.

The gene calls are TRBV18 and TRBJ2-3, with 10 bases identical to TRBD1. The V gene's germline CDR1 is KGHSH and CDR2 LQKENI. The CDR3 consists of 16 residues. Unmatched junction bases numbered 6, after V lost 3 bases and J lost 3 bases. This chain's CDR3 is CASSPPGQGRTDTQYF. Here the CDR3 DNA reads TGTGCCAGCTCACCGCCGGGACAGGGGAGGACAGATACGCAGTATTTT.

The chain employs TRBV19 and TRBJ2-5, with D unresolved. V was trimmed by 3 bases and J by 1 base, leaving 6 bases between them. CDR3 length equals 13 residues. Germline values: CDR1 LNHDA, CDR2 SQIVND (reference sequence). CDR3: CASSMAVQETQYF. CDR3 coding DNA: TGTGCCAGTAGTATGGCGGTCCAAGAGACCCAGTACTTC.